Listed below are T cell receptor beta chains from one sample, sequenced in a study of T cells in Graves' hyperthyroidism and ophthalmopathy. TCRdb re-called the multiplex PCR reads with MiXCR, one entry per CDR3 protein. The table records approximately 600,000 distinct CDR3 sequences, around 21% of them present only once. Sequencing was done on a sample of blood. These receptors all stem from a man under 40 with Graves' ophthalmopathy. Each CDR3 is given without its conserved first and last residue.

j_call v_call cdr3_aa
TRBJ1-6 TRBV6-1 ASIDRTLNSPLH
TRBJ2-7 TRBV29-1 SVGWGHEQY
TRBJ2-1 TRBV6-1 ASSRDSGFEQF
TRBJ2-1 TRBV12-3/TRBV12-4 ASSLAGGYEQS
TRBJ2-1 TRBV7-9 ASSSQMSSYNEQF
TRBJ2-1 TRBV30 AWEDFNEQF
TRBJ2-3 TRBV11-2 ASSFLATSTDTQY
TRBJ1-2 TRBV7-2 ASSLDDRPRYGYT
TRBJ1-5 TRBV2 ASTGTERNQPQH
TRBJ2-7 TRBV18 ASSPNGQGTNEQY
TRBJ1-1 TRBV7-9 ASSLQSGPNSMAF
TRBJ2-1 TRBV28 ASSATSGRPHNEQF
TRBJ1-5 TRBV28 ASSLGAPINQPQH
TRBJ2-7 TRBV18 ASSPPAAGAYEQY
TRBJ2-5 TRBV5-1 ASSPGDWGLAGQGGETQY
TRBJ2-7 TRBV5-1 ASSLGTSPYEQY
TRBJ2-6 TRBV12-3/TRBV12-4 ACSLGFSYRANVLT
TRBJ2-7 TRBV27 ASGRETYEQY
TRBJ1-5 TRBV6-1 ASSRGEGVGQPQH
TRBJ2-1 TRBV27 ASSLKKDNLRAYEQF
TRBJ1-2 TRBV5-6 ASSIYRERYYGYT
TRBJ2-3 TRBV7-2 ASSSGRGGTTDTQY
TRBJ2-2 TRBV28 ASRLNRGTGELF
TRBJ2-1 TRBV5-1 ASSIRSSALSRSNEQF
TRBJ2-3 TRBV10-1 ASSESGLTTDTQY
TRBJ2-2 TRBV20-1 SARGAGGSSNTGELF
TRBJ1-1 TRBV10-1 ASSRDRTNTEAF
TRBJ1-1 TRBV10-3 AISELTLGTEAF
TRBJ2-5 TRBV11-2 ASSLQLAEETQY
TRBJ2-3 TRBV5-1 ASSSEGQGADTQY
TRBJ2-5 TRBV7-8 ASSQGLAQETQY
TRBJ2-7 TRBV2 AVLAGGMDYEQY
TRBJ2-7 TRBV2 ASSEARGLTTYEQY
TRBJ2-1 TRBV4-3 ASSQGIQSAGRYNEQF
TRBJ2-7 TRBV7-8 ASSDTGTGGRSYEQY
TRBJ1-2 TRBV20-1 SARVNRDYGYT
TRBJ1-5 TRBV10-3 AISPLNSNQPQH
TRBJ1-5 TRBV20-1 SARDTGGYNQPQH
TRBJ1-5 TRBV6-2/TRBV6-3 ASSYYQGAAQPQH
TRBJ2-7 TRBV11-2 ASSSLSDAYEQY
TRBJ2-3 TRBV5-1 ASSPHIRSTDTQY
TRBJ2-1 TRBV5-1 ASSYREGHYNEQF
TRBJ1-2 TRBV7-8 ASSERDRGGYGYT
TRBJ1-1 TRBV11-3 ASSPSPGGRTEAF
TRBJ2-5 TRBV7-2 ASSSRQGGETQY
TRBJ2-3 TRBV7-2 ASSLGGLVPGIDTQY
TRBJ1-4 TRBV6-1 ASSRGIPPNEKLF
TRBJ1-1 TRBV2 ASSALHEAF
TRBJ2-2 TRBV24-1 ATSDQTGLVGGPGELF
TRBJ2-1 TRBV12-3/TRBV12-4 ASTRGSGWANEQF
TRBJ2-7 TRBV11-2 ASSLVAGGMVEQY
TRBJ2-1 TRBV12-3/TRBV12-4 ASRAGHANNEQF
TRBJ2-1 TRBV7-2 ASSSMGREWDNEQF
TRBJ2-7 TRBV5-1 ASSLGRTNYEQY